Shown below are 6 T cell receptor beta chains from a single sample sequenced in a study of cytomegalovirus exposure and HLA in healthy donors. A multiplex PCR was run with 60 Vbeta primers and 13 Jbeta primers. Here immunoSEQ multiplex PCR was the method, and the copy in TCRdb shows in-frame clones only, minus some. This repertoire shows some 89,000 clones, approximately 80% found once; its top ten account for roughly 4.3%. Sequences were obtained from PBMCs. The receptors were gathered from a middle-aged woman in good health and CMV-seropositive.

The chain links TRBV19 to TRBJ1-2; 9 bases agree with TRBD1. Germline V gives CDR1 LNHDA, CDR2 SQIVND (reference sequence). The CDR3 is made up of 13 amino acids. The V segment lost 1 base and the J segment 9 bases; nucleotides outside the gene matches: 3. The DNA of the CDR3 is TGTGCCAGTAGTATAGGACAGGGGGGACGCTACACCTTC. Protein product: CASSIGQGGRYTF.

V is TRBV4-1 and J is TRBJ2-2; possible D gene TRBD1, 6 bases. Germline V gene sequence: CDR1 MGHRA, CDR2 YSYEKL. The CDR3 runs 17 residues. The ends were cut back, 2 bases at V and 0 bases at J, with 13 bases in the middle. The CDR3 DNA follows: TGCGCCAGCAGCCAACCAGGACAGACCGCGAACACCGGGGAGCTGTTTTTT. As protein: CASSQPGQTANTGELFF.

This chain connects TRBV4-1 to TRBJ2-5, with 9 bases identical to TRBD2. The CDR3 is made up of 19 amino acids. V shed 0 bases and J 5 bases; nucleotides not matched to a gene: 16. Germline assignment: CDR1 MGHRA and CDR2 YSYEKL. The CDR3 loop is CASSQEPWTSATRGETQYF. Written as DNA, the CDR3 is TGCGCCAGCAGCCAAGAGCCCTGGACTAGCGCCACTCGTGGGGAGACCCAGTACTTC.

The chain recombines TRBV2 with TRBJ1-1, with D perhaps matching TRBD1 (5 bases). The V end lost 1 base, the J end lost 5 bases, and 11 bases lay between the germline ends. The CDR3 is made up of 14 amino acids. CDR1 and CDR2 from the germline V gene are SNHLY and FYNNEI. The CDR3 reads CASSEERGVTEAFF. The CDR3 region has the DNA TGTGCCAGCAGTGAAGAACGGGGGGTGACTGAAGCTTTCTTT.

V and J are TRBV7-8 and TRBJ2-1; TRBD2 agrees at 11 bases. Germline values: CDR1 SGHVS, CDR2 FQNEAQ. This CDR3 is 17 amino acids long. Trimming removed 7 bases from V and 3 bases from J; junction bases left unmatched: 11. CDR3 coding DNA: TGTGCCAGCAAGGTATTGGGACTAGCGGACGTCTACAATGAGCAGTTCTTC. It translates to CASKVLGLADVYNEQFF.

The sample holds a few counts of this clone. This chain connects TRBV10-2 to TRBJ1-5, with 10 bases aligning to TRBD1. V shed 5 bases, J shed 5 bases, and the junction held 12 bases outside the gene matches. CDR1 and CDR2 from the germline V gene are WSHSY and SAAADI. This CDR3 contains 17 residues. DNA of the CDR3: TGCGCCAGCAGTTACCTTAGGGGTGGGACAGGGGATCAGCCCCAGCATTTT. Its protein product is CASSYLRGGTGDQPQHF.